The 12 T cell receptor beta chains reported below all come from one sample, sequenced in a study of blood T cells in healthy people across ages. Primers used in a second PCR of roughly 7 to 11 cycles were a sample-barcoded 5' primer and a J-beta primer mix. One entry per CDR3 protein results from TCRdb running MiXCR on the 5' RACE reads. The profile covers roughly 1,100,000 distinct CDR3 sequences, with less than 25% appearing a single time and about 0.69% taken by the ten largest. The same data also contributed to another study, on T cells of mothers and their children.

Source material: blood. Every receptor here comes from a girl aged 2-10 years in good health.

The chain carries TRBV7-2 and TRBJ2-7; TRBD1 agrees at 10 bases. From germline, CDR1 is SGHTA and CDR2 FQGNSA. This CDR3 has 15 residues. V lost 5 bases to trimming and J lost 4 bases; unmatched junction nucleotides: 8. CDR3 protein: CASSPTGDRGYEQYF. The CDR3 region has the DNA TGTGCCAGCAGCCCAACAGGGGACAGGGGATACGAGCAGTACTTC.

This clonotype has more than one count but fewer than ten. This chain links TRBV10-3 with TRBJ2-5, with D perhaps assigned TRBD1 or TRBD2 (6 bases each). The assigned J gene may be wrong: the sequence end matches TRBJ2-7 better. Germline V gene sequence: CDR1 ENHRY, CDR2 SYGVKD. The CDR3 loop spans 13 amino acids. The CDR3 sequence: CATGEDGAYEQYF. DNA of the CDR3: TGTGCCACAGGGGAGGACGGCGCCTACGAGCAGTACTTC.

The chain couples TRBV6-6 to TRBJ1-4; D remains ambiguous. The CDR3 spans 15 residues. Germline V gene lookup returns CDR1 MNHNY and CDR2 SVGAGI (reference sequence). V dropped 4 bases and J dropped 0 bases, with 9 bases sitting between them. The DNA for the CDR3 is TGTGCCAGCAGTTTAAACGGGCCAACTAATGAAAAACTGTTTTTT. This encodes CASSLNGPTNEKLFF.

J is TRBJ2-5 and V is TRBV7-2; D is perhaps TRBD1 or TRBD2 (5 bases each). The V end was cut by 5 bases, the J end by 3 bases, with 13 bases between. CDR1 SGHTA and CDR2 FQGNSA come from the germline V gene. The CDR3 loop spans 14 amino acids. The CDR3 region is CASSVGTMKETQYF. Written as DNA, the CDR3 is TGTGCCAGCAGCGTCGGGACGATGAAAGAGACCCAGTACTTC.

With regard to this clonotype: The junction does not match germline at one end; this may be a read error. V gene TRBV7-3 combines with J gene TRBJ2-2; the D gene could be TRBD1 or TRBD2 (5 bases each). The length of the CDR3 is 15 residues. The germline gives CDR1 SGHTA, CDR2 FQGTGA. CDR3 residues: CASSLNGANTGEPFF. The DNA of the CDR3 is TGTGCCAGCAGCTTAAACGGGGCGAACACCGGGGAGCCGTTTTTT.

A few counts support this clonotype. The chain recombines TRBV7-9 with TRBJ2-7; D remains unclear. Germline V gene sequence: CDR1 SEHNR, CDR2 FQNEAQ (reference sequence). This CDR3 has 15 residues. Trimming took 5 bases from V and 0 from J, leaving 14 bases between them. This chain's CDR3 is CASSPANKYSYEQYF. In nucleotides, the CDR3 is TGTGCCAGCAGCCCGGCGAACAAGTACTCCTACGAGCAGTACTTC.

V usage is TRBV29-1 and J usage is TRBJ2-2; D is ambiguous. This CDR3 is built from 11 residues. Germline CDR1 SQVTM, CDR2 ANQGSEA. Trimming cost V 7 bases and J 4 bases, with 7 bases left between them. CDR3 loop: CSAGSTGELFF. The CDR3 region has the DNA TGCAGCGCTGGGTCCACCGGGGAGCTGTTTTTT.

This clonotype occurred a few times. V usage is TRBV4-1 and J usage is TRBJ1-2, with TRBD1 as a possible D gene (6 bases). V lost 0 bases and J 4 bases, leaving 12 bases between the germline ends. CDR3 length: 15 residues. Germline-derived CDR1 and CDR2 are MGHRA and YSYEKL. For the CDR3, the DNA is TGCGCCAGCAGCCAAGAAGGGGGGCTTGCCTATGGCTACACCTTC. It is translated as CASSQEGGLAYGYTF.

V usage is TRBV29-1 and J usage is TRBJ2-5; D is unresolved. CDR3 length equals 12 residues. In germline, CDR1 is SQVTM, CDR2 ANQGSEA. Trimming removed 2 bases from V and 4 bases from J, with 8 bases in between. The CDR3 bases are TGCAGCGTTGAACGGATCGCAGAGACCCAGTACTTC. The encoded protein is CSVERIAETQYF. Together with reference TRBV29-1 and TRBJ2-5, the CDR3 gives the full variable domain: SAVISQKPSRDICQRGTSLTIQCQVDSQVTMMFWYRQQPGQSLTLIATANQGSEATYESGFVIDKFPISRPNLTFSTLTVSNMSPEDSSIYLCSVERIAETQYFGPGTRLLVL.

The rearrangement links TRBV29-1 to TRBJ2-5; the D is unclear. The CDR3 is 12 amino acids. Per germline, CDR1 SQVTM and CDR2 ANQGSEA. V gave up 8 bases and J gave up 2 bases, with 12 bases separating them. CDR3 sequence: CSFLSEQETQYF. In DNA, the CDR3 is TGCAGCTTCCTCTCCGAACAAGAGACCCAGTACTTC.

This clonotype occurred a few times. The DNA for the CDR3 is TGCAGTGCCAGGGTCGTTAGGGATGAGCAGTTCTTC. Translation gives CSARVVRDEQFF. V usage is TRBV20-1 and J usage is TRBJ2-1; TRBD1 might be the D (5 bases). The germline V gene encodes CDR1 DFQATT and CDR2 SNEGSKA (reference sequence). There are 12 residues in the CDR3. Deletions cut 6 bases from V and 8 bases from J, with 14 bases between.

The sample holds a few counts of this clonotype. This chain joins TRBV28 and TRBJ1-1, with D hard to call. V lost 2 bases to trimming and J lost 6 bases, with 13 bases between them. This CDR3 is 14 amino acids long. Germline CDR1 and CDR2: MDHEN and SYDVKM. The CDR3 bases are TGTGCCAGCAGTTTAGCCCGGGAGTTCTCTGAAGCTTTCTTT. Its protein is CASSLAREFSEAFF.